A single sample gave rise to the 5 T cell receptor beta chains below, sequenced in a study of cytomegalovirus exposure and HLA in healthy donors. A multiplex PCR was run with 60 Vbeta primers and 13 Jbeta primers. Sequencing was performed with immunoSEQ multiplex PCR; in TCRdb, only in-frame clones are kept and a portion is missing. This sample yields some 150,000 clones, of which around 88% are seen a single time; 0.7% to 1% belongs to the top ten. Sequenced material: PBMCs. These receptors came from a woman in her 30s in good health and CMV-seronegative.

This chain links TRBV27 with TRBJ1-4; the D is unclear. The V and J ends lost 6 bases and 8 bases respectively, with 13 bases between them. Per germline, CDR1 MNHEY and CDR2 SMNVEV (reference sequence). The CDR3 has 13 residues. CDR3 nucleotide sequence: TGTGCCAGCAGGAACTTAGGGAGAGAAAAACTGTTTTTT. Its translation: CASRNLGREKLFF. The variable domain in full, with the rest retrieved from reference TRBV27 and TRBJ1-4, is EAQVTQNPRYLITVTGKKLTVTCSQNMNHEYMSWYRQDPGLGLRQIYYSMNVEVTDKGDVPEGYKVSRKEKRNFPLILESPSPNQTSLYFCASRNLGREKLFFGSGTQLSVL.

This clone is a singleton in its sample. The chain combines TRBV27 with TRBJ2-2, with D possibly TRBD2 on 6 matching bases. Per the germline V gene, CDR1 is MNHEY and CDR2 is SMNVEV (reference sequence). The CDR3 has 15 amino acids. Trimming took off 6 bases at V and 1 base at J, with 12 bases between the two ends. This chain's CDR3 is CASRPGTGNTGELFF. CDR3 DNA sequence: TGTGCCAGCAGGCCCGGGACTGGGAACACCGGGGAGCTGTTTTTT.

The genes are TRBV7-8 and TRBJ2-1; TRBD2 agrees at 8 bases. Germline CDR1 is SGHVS and CDR2 is FQNEAQ. Germline trimming cut 5 bases from V and 9 bases from J; bases unmatched to any gene: 12. The CDR3 loop spans 15 amino acids. The DNA of the CDR3 is TGTGCCAGCAGCGGGCGGGGGGACCCCAGGGGTGAGCAGTTCTTC. Its protein is CASSGRGDPRGEQFF.

The CDR3 bases are TGTGCCAGCAGCTTCAGACAGAGTAATGAAAAACTGTTTTTT. It specifies CASSFRQSNEKLFF. J is TRBJ1-4 and V is TRBV5-4, with D perhaps matching TRBD1 (5 bases). Trimming took 2 bases from V and 4 from J, leaving 9 bases between them. The CDR3 is 14 amino acids. Per germline, CDR1 SGHNT and CDR2 YYREEE (reference sequence).

This clone was recorded once. This chain links TRBV18 with TRBJ2-7, with D possibly TRBD1 on 5 matching bases. CDR1 is KGHSH and CDR2 is LQKENI in the germline V gene. Trimming shortened V by 4 bases and J by 2 bases, and 12 bases separated the two germline ends. The CDR3 extends over 14 amino acids. CDR3 sequence reads: CASSRRSDTYEQYF. CDR3 bases: TGTGCCAGCTCACGTAGGTCGGACACCTACGAGCAGTACTTC.